Listed below are T cell receptor beta chains from one sample, sequenced in a study of blood T cell repertoires in COVID-19. Method: immunoSEQ multiplex PCR; TCRdb's copy keeps in-frame clones and lacks some. Among about 270,000 clones, approximately 91% were seen once, and the ten largest hold under 3%. Sequencing was carried out using peripheral blood. Every receptor here comes from a person aged 18 to 30 with COVID-19, enrolled during active disease. Each CDR3 is given with its conserved first and last residue. D genes are given only for firm matches. The size field is filled for only some rows; it gives once, few, many or a size class.

TRBJ1-6 once NA TRBV5-4 TGTGCCAGCAGCCCTTCCTATAATTCACCCCTCCACTTT CASSPSYNSPLHF
TRBJ2-3 once TRBD2 TRBV29-1 TGCAGCGTTGTGGGGGAGGGCCGCACAGATACGCAGTATTTT CSVVGEGRTDTQYF
TRBJ2-5 once TRBD2 TRBV27 TGTGCCAGCAGTCGTCTAGCGGGAGCCCAGGGGGAGACCCAGTACTTC CASSRLAGAQGETQYF
TRBJ1-5 NA NA TRBV6-4 TGTGCCAGCAGTGATCGGAGGATTTGCAATCAGCCCCAGCATTTT CASSDRRICNQPQHF
TRBJ2-7 NA NA TRBV5-6 TGTGCCAGCAGCTGGAACCGGGACAACTCCTACGAGCAGTACTTC CASSWNRDNSYEQYF
TRBJ2-1 NA NA TRBV21-1 TGTGCCAGCAGCAAAGGAGGAACTAGCGGGTACAATGAGCAGTTCTTC CASSKGGTSGYNEQFF
TRBJ2-1 NA TRBD2 TRBV5-1 TGCGCCAGCCAGGGACTAGCGGTATACAATGAGCAGTTCTTC CASQGLAVYNEQFF
TRBJ1-1 NA TRBD1 TRBV7-9 TGTGCCAGCAGACACGAACCCGGGACAGAGTTGAACACTGAAGCTTTCTTT CASRHEPGTELNTEAFF
TRBJ1-1 NA NA TRBV7-9 TGTGCCAGCGCCTCAGGGAACACTGAAGCTTTCTTT CASASGNTEAFF
TRBJ2-7 NA NA TRBV28 TGTGCCAGCAGTTCCCGTAGCTCGAAATCCTACGAGCAGTACTTC CASSSRSSKSYEQYF
TRBJ2-3 NA NA TRBV28 TGTGCCAGCAGTGGCCCGGGAGACGGAAAGAATACGCAGTATTTT CASSGPGDGKNTQYF
TRBJ1-5 NA NA TRBV4-3 TGCGCCAGCAGCCAAGGCAGGGTAGATCAGCCCCAGCATTTT CASSQGRVDQPQHF
TRBJ1-3 NA NA TRBV6-5 TGTGCCAGCAGTTACGGGGCGGCTGGAAACACCATATATTTT CASSYGAAGNTIYF
TRBJ2-5 NA NA TRBV4-1 TGCGCCAGCAGCCAAGCCTTAACTCGGACGGGAAAAGAGACCCAGTACTTC CASSQALTRTGKETQYF
TRBJ1-2 NA NA TRBV9 TGTGCCAGCAGCGTAGCACTGAACTATGGCTACACCTTC CASSVALNYGYTF
TRBJ2-7 once TRBD1 TRBV6-5 TGTGCCAGCAGCAGGGACAGGGGGGCTTTGGGGCAGTACTTC CASSRDRGALGQYF
TRBJ1-2 NA TRBD1 TRBV5-4 TGTGCCAGCAGCTTTCGCCAGGGGGCATCCTATTATCCGGGCGGCTACACCTTC CASSFRQGASYYPGGYTF
TRBJ2-1 NA NA TRBV19 TGTGCCAGTAGACTCCCCGGACTCGGAAATGAGCAGTTCTTC CASRLPGLGNEQFF
TRBJ2-3 NA TRBD2 TRBV4-2 TGTGCCAGCAGCCAAGTACTAGCGGGCTTGGCAGATACGCAGTATTTT CASSQVLAGLADTQYF
TRBJ1-2 NA NA TRBV6-5 TGTGCCAGCAGTCCCTCGACAGATAACTATGGCTACACCTTC CASSPSTDNYGYTF
TRBJ2-3 NA NA TRBV27 TGTGCCAGCAGTTTGAGCAGGGGCGGTGGAGATACGCAGTATTTT CASSLSRGGGDTQYF
TRBJ1-4 NA NA TRBV6-1 TGTGCCATAGGGGGTTCCTCCGGACAGCGAAAACTGTTTTTT CAIGGSSGQRKLFF
TRBJ2-3 NA TRBD1 TRBV15 TGTGCCACCAGAAACAGGGGTTTAGATACGCAGTATTTT CATRNRGLDTQYF
TRBJ2-5 NA NA TRBV30 TGTGCCTGGGGGGGGGCTCCAGAGACCCAGTACTTC CAWGGAPETQYF
TRBJ1-2 NA NA TRBV3-1/TRBV3-2 TGTGCCAGCAGCCAAGAGATATCAGGAGGGGTGGGCTACACCTTC CASSQEISGGVGYTF
TRBJ2-7 NA NA TRBV15 TGTGCCACCAGCAGCAAGCTACCGGTTTCGTACTCGGGCGAGCAGTACTTC CATSSKLPVSYSGEQYF
TRBJ2-5 NA NA TRBV13 TGTGCCAGCAGCTCGGCCCCCCAGGGATATCAAGAGACCCAGTACTTC CASSSAPQGYQETQYF
TRBJ1-2 few TRBD1 TRBV28 TGTGCCAGCAGGGCTTCGCGGGGGACAGGGTTTAACTATGGCTACACCTTC CASRASRGTGFNYGYTF
TRBJ2-5 NA TRBD2 TRBV7-6 TGTGCCAGCAGCTTAGCGCCGGGAGGACCTATCTCCCCAGAGACCCAGTACTTC CASSLAPGGPISPETQYF
TRBJ2-7 NA TRBD1 TRBV11-2 TGTGCCAGCAGCTTAGGAAGGGGGCAGGGTGGCGAGCAGTACTTC CASSLGRGQGGEQYF
TRBJ1-4 NA NA TRBV4-1 TGCGCCAGCAGCCCGAAAACATCCAGTAGGGGTTATGAAAAACTGTTTTTT CASSPKTSSRGYEKLFF
TRBJ1-2 NA TRBD1 TRBV6-1 TGTGCCAGCAGTGAAGCAGGGACAGGGGCACCCTATGGCTACACCTTC CASSEAGTGAPYGYTF
TRBJ1-4 NA NA TRBV5-6 TGTGCCAGCAGCAAGACAGGCGGAGGAAAACTGTTTTTT CASSKTGGGKLFF
TRBJ1-3 NA TRBD1 TRBV28 TGTGCCAGCGGGGACAGGGAGCGGTTCGCCTCTGGAAACACCATATATTTT CASGDRERFASGNTIYF
TRBJ1-5 NA NA TRBV28 TGTGCCAGCAGTTTATGGGGAGGGAATCAGCCCCAGCATTTT CASSLWGGNQPQHF
TRBJ1-5 few NA TRBV19 TGTGCCAGTATCGATGGGGGGGCCAGTGCCCAGCATTTT CASIDGGASAQHF
TRBJ2-7 NA NA TRBV4-3 TGCGCCAGCAGCCAAGATCTTTACTACGAGCAGTACTTC CASSQDLYYEQYF
TRBJ1-5 NA NA TRBV27 TGTGCCGCCGCCAAAGGGGGAAATCAGCCCCAGCATTTT CAAAKGGNQPQHF
TRBJ2-2 NA NA TRBV2 TGTGCCAGCAGTGAGAGAGCGCTTGGGGAGCTGTTTTTT CASSERALGELFF
TRBJ1-5 NA NA TRBV27 TGTGCCAGCAGTGCATCACGGGGGGATTATAGCAATCAGCCCCAGCATTTT CASSASRGDYSNQPQHF
TRBJ2-1 once NA TRBV3-1/TRBV3-2 TGTGCCAGCAGCCAAGGCGGGACTCAGCTGATCTTC CASSQGGTQLIF
TRBJ2-7 NA TRBD2 TRBV6-5 TGTGCCAGCAGTTACTCCCTACTAGCGGGTTCCTACGAGCAGTACTTC CASSYSLLAGSYEQYF
TRBJ2-1 NA TRBD2 TRBV7-9 TGTGCCAGCAGCTTAGTTCCGGGAGGGCGCTACAATGAGCAGTTCTTC CASSLVPGGRYNEQFF
TRBJ1-2 NA TRBD1 TRBV11-2 TGTGCCAGCAGCTTAGATCACCGGACAGGGTATAGTGTGGGCGGCTACACCTTC CASSLDHRTGYSVGGYTF
TRBJ1-2 NA TRBD1 TRBV7-9 TGTGCCAGCAGCTTAGCGGGGGGACAGGGGGCTCACTATGGCTACACCTTC CASSLAGGQGAHYGYTF
TRBJ2-5 NA TRBD2 TRBV5-4 TGTGCCAGCAGCTCGGGGGGCGGGAGGGCTACCGAGACCCAGTACTTC CASSSGGGRATETQYF
TRBJ1-1 NA NA TRBV12-3/TRBV12-4 TGTGCCAGCAGTGGAGGGACCGCCGAAGCTTTCTTT CASSGGTAEAFF
TRBJ2-1 NA TRBD2 TRBV28 TGTGCCAGCGCCACTAGCGGGATACGCTACAATGAGCAGTTCTTC CASATSGIRYNEQFF
TRBJ2-7 NA TRBD1 TRBV10-3 TGTGCCACCAACCCGGGACAGGGGGACGGGCAGTACTTC CATNPGQGDGQYF
TRBJ2-2 once NA TRBV29-1 TGCAGCGTCTCCCCAGGGGAGGGTGGCGGGGAGCTGTTTTTT CSVSPGEGGGELFF